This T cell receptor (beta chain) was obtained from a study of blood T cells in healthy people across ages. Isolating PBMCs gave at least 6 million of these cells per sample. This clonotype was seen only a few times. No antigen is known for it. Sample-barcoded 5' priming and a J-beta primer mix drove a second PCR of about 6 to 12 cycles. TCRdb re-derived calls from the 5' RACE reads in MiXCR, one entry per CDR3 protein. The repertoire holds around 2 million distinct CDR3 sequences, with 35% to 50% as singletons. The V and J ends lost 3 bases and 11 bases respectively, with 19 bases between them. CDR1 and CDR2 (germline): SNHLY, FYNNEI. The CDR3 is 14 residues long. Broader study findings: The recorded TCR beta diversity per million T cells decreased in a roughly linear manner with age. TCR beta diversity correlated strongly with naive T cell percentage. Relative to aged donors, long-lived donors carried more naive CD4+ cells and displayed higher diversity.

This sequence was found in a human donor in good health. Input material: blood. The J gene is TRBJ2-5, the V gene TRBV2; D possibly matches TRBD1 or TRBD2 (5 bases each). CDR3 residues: CASSDLGPFAEQYF. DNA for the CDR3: TGTGCCAGCAGTGACCTGGGACCCTTCGCGGAGCAGTACTTC. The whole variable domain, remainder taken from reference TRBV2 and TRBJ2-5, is EPEVTQTPSHQVTQMGQEVILRCVPISNHLYFYWYRQILGQKVEFLVSFYNNEISEKSEIFDDQFSVERPDGSNFTLKIRSTKLEDSAMYFCASSDLGPFAEQYFGPGTRLLVL.